What follows are 26 T cell receptor beta chains derived from one specimen sequenced in a study of blood T cell repertoires in COVID-19. TCRdb's copy holds only in-frame clones and misses some; the assay was immunoSEQ multiplex PCR. The table lists 90,000 or so clones, about 90% of them singletons. Sequenced material: peripheral blood. These receptors were collected from a man aged 18 to 29 with COVID-19, enrolled during active disease.

The chain combines TRBV27 with TRBJ1-5, with 7 bases lining up with TRBD1. The CDR3 extends over 13 amino acids. The V and J ends lost 2 bases and 11 bases, in that order; junction bases with no gene match: 6. In germline, CDR1 is MNHEY, CDR2 SMNVEV (reference sequence). For the CDR3, the DNA is TGTGCCAGCAGTTTACGACAGGGTCGAGCCCAGCATTTT. Translated, it gives CASSLRQGRAQHF.

The chain recombines TRBV5-4 with TRBJ2-3, with TRBD1 matching 9 bases. Germline loops: CDR1 SGHNT, CDR2 YYREEE (reference sequence). Trimming at V came to 3 bases and at J to 4 bases, leaving 3 bases not matched to a gene. The CDR3 is 14 amino acids. CDR3 sequence (DNA): TGTGCCAGCAGCTCACGACAGGGGGCAGATACGCAGTATTTT. Translated, it gives CASSSRQGADTQYF.

This clone was counted a single time. The chain carries TRBV23-1 and TRBJ2-7; 7 bases match TRBD1. TRBV23-1 is filed as an ORF, its function uncertain. The CDR3 is 16 residues long. Losses at the gene ends were 0 bases for V and 0 bases for J; bases not matched to a gene: 5. The CDR3 loop reads CASSQSRQGSSYEQYF. The CDR3 DNA follows: TGCGCCAGCAGTCAATCGAGACAGGGATCCTCCTACGAGCAGTACTTC.

This clone was counted once. The chain links TRBV9 to TRBJ2-5, with TRBD2 matching over 10 bases. With 4 bases clipped from V and 2 bases from J, the junction kept 8 bases outside the gene matches. The germline V gene has CDR1 SGDLS and CDR2 YYNGEE. The CDR3 spans 16 residues. CDR3 loop: CASSKGLAEGQETQYF. The CDR3 bases are TGTGCCAGCAGCAAAGGACTAGCGGAGGGGCAAGAGACCCAGTACTTC.

This clone has just one count. DNA of the CDR3: TGTGCCAGTATGACGGCCCGGGGGAATTCACCCCTCCACTTT. Translated, it gives CASMTARGNSPLHF. The J gene is TRBJ1-6, the V gene TRBV6-6; TRBD1 might be the D (5 bases). The CDR3 sequence is 14 residues long. V lost 9 bases and J lost 7, with 16 bases in between. Germline loops: CDR1 MNHNY, CDR2 SVGAGI (reference sequence).

The genes are TRBV2 and TRBJ2-2; 12 bases are shared with TRBD2. The CDR3 loop spans 16 amino acids. Losses at the gene ends were 6 bases for V and 5 bases for J; bases not matched to a gene: 7. CDR1 is SNHLY and CDR2 is FYNNEI in the germline V gene. In DNA form, the CDR3 reads TGTGCCAGCAGGAGAATGACTAGCGGGAGAACCGGGGAGCTGTTTTTT. It is translated as CASRRMTSGRTGELFF.

This chain links TRBV19 with TRBJ2-2; D possibly corresponds to TRBD2 (5 bases). V was trimmed by 6 bases and J by 5 bases, leaving 10 bases between them. CDR3 length: 13 residues. Germline CDR1 LNHDA, CDR2 SQIVND (reference sequence). The CDR3 reads CASSGMITGELFF. DNA for the CDR3: TGTGCCAGTAGCGGGATGATTACCGGGGAGCTGTTTTTT.

The CDR3 nucleotides are TGTGCCAGCAGCCCTCTTAGCAATCAGCCCCAGCATTTT. Protein: CASSPLSNQPQHF. The chain employs TRBV7-2 and TRBJ1-5; no clear D gene. The length of the CDR3 is 13 residues. From germline, CDR1 is SGHTA and CDR2 FQGNSA. Trimming removed 5 bases from V and 0 bases from J, with 5 bases in between.

The chain recombines TRBV14 with TRBJ2-7, with unresolved D. The germline gives CDR1 SGHDN, CDR2 FVKESK. This CDR3 has 12 amino acids. V was pared by 4 bases and J by 5 bases, with 9 bases between. The CDR3: CASSPRSNEQYF. The CDR3 DNA reads as TGTGCCAGCAGCCCCCGAAGCAACGAGCAGTACTTC.

The chain uses TRBV7-6 and TRBJ2-2; TRBD2 matches 9 bases. Per the germline V gene, CDR1 is SGHVS and CDR2 is FNYEAQ. Trimming took 1 base from V and 6 from J; bases not matched to a gene: 9. The CDR3 is made up of 17 amino acids. CDR3 nucleotides: TGTGCCAGCAGCTTAGGGTTGGGTAGCGGGAGCGCCGGGGAGCTGTTTTTT. Its protein is CASSLGLGSGSAGELFF.

The V call is TRBV12-5, the J call TRBJ1-2; D not certain. The germline V gene has CDR1 LGHNT and CDR2 FRNRAP. Trimming took off 3 bases at V and 8 bases at J, with 13 bases between the two ends. The CDR3 totals 13 residues. DNA for the CDR3: TGTGCTAGTGGTTTTGGCGGTACGGAGGGCTACACCTTC. Its protein is CASGFGGTEGYTF.

In DNA form, the CDR3 reads TGTGCCAGCAGCTCAATTGACAGGGAGAGACCCTACGAGCAGTACTTC. This gives the protein CASSSIDRERPYEQYF. The chain uses TRBV7-9 and TRBJ2-7, with 7 bases lining up with TRBD1. V shed 4 bases, J shed 2 bases, and the junction held 11 bases outside the gene matches. CDR3 size: 16 residues. Germline V gene sequence: CDR1 SEHNR, CDR2 FQNEAQ (reference sequence).

This sequence joins TRBV5-4 and TRBJ2-3; 11 bases are a match to TRBD2. With V trimmed by 2 bases and J by 2 bases, 4 bases remained unmatched. This CDR3 spans 16 amino acids. Germline V gene lookup returns CDR1 SGHNT and CDR2 YYREEE (reference sequence). CDR3 region: CASSFGTSGFTDTQYF. Here the CDR3 DNA reads TGTGCCAGCAGCTTTGGGACTAGCGGTTTCACAGATACGCAGTATTTT.

The chain has TRBV30 and TRBJ1-5; D is possibly TRBD1 (6 bases). The V gene lost 2 bases and the J gene lost 5 bases, with 7 bases spanning the gap. The CDR3 runs 12 residues. Germline V gene lookup returns CDR1 GTSNPN and CDR2 SVGIG (reference sequence). The CDR3 DNA reads TGTGCCTGGAGTACAGGGTATCAGCCCCAGCATTTT. This translates into CAWSTGYQPQHF.

This chain connects TRBV11-3 to TRBJ2-7; D is perhaps TRBD1 (6 bases). CDR1 SGHNT and CDR2 YENEEA come from the germline V gene. Between the trimmed V and J ends, which lost 6 bases and 3 bases, there was a span of 15 bases. The CDR3 has 14 amino acids. The CDR3 DNA reads TGTGCCAGCAGAGCTCGACAGGTTCGCTACGAGCAGTACTTC. Its protein is CASRARQVRYEQYF.

The rearrangement uses TRBV6-2 or TRBV6-3 and TRBJ2-2; the match to TRBD2 covers 11 bases. With V trimmed by 5 bases and J by 4 bases, 6 bases remained unmatched. This CDR3 has 16 residues. CDR1 and CDR2 (germline): MNHEY, SVGEGT. CDR3 in amino acids: CASSTSGSRITGELFF. CDR3 coding DNA: TGTGCCAGCAGTACTAGCGGGAGTCGAATCACCGGGGAGCTGTTTTTT.

The genes are TRBV2 and TRBJ1-5, with D perhaps matching TRBD1 (6 bases). CDR3 length: 15 amino acids. Trimming took off 7 bases at V and 6 bases at J, with 19 bases between the two ends. The germline gives CDR1 SNHLY, CDR2 FYNNEI. CDR3 loop: CASTKDSRFLQPQHF. In nucleotides, the CDR3 is TGTGCCAGCACAAAGGACAGCCGGTTCCTTCAGCCCCAGCATTTT.

This chain links TRBV28 with TRBJ1-5, with D unclear. With 3 bases removed from V and 7 bases from J, the gap between germline ends came to 10 bases. CDR1 and CDR2 (germline): MDHEN, SYDVKM. The CDR3 is made up of 13 amino acids. Here the CDR3 reads CASSLARAQPQHF. CDR3 in DNA: TGTGCCAGCAGTTTGGCGCGAGCGCAGCCCCAGCATTTT.

The chain recombines TRBV6-2 or TRBV6-3 with TRBJ1-5; unclear D gene. V gave up 3 bases and J gave up 1 base, with 4 bases separating them. This CDR3 region has 13 residues. Germline CDR1 and CDR2: MNHEY and SVGEGT. The CDR3 sequence is CASSYRSNQPQHF. CDR3 nucleotide sequence: TGTGCCAGCAGTTATCGGAGCAATCAGCCCCAGCATTTT.

V is TRBV28 and J is TRBJ1-1; D gene uncertain. Trimming cost V 3 bases and J 3 bases, with 5 bases left between them. Per the germline V gene, CDR1 is MDHEN and CDR2 is SYDVKM. This CDR3 contains 12 residues. Here the CDR3 reads CASSLPDTEAFF. CDR3 nucleotide sequence: TGTGCCAGCAGTTTGCCGGACACTGAAGCTTTCTTT.

The chain employs TRBV18 and TRBJ2-2; no definite D call. Trimming removed 4 bases at V and 0 bases at J, with 12 bases between. CDR1 is KGHSH and CDR2 is LQKENI in the germline V gene. There are 16 residues in the CDR3. The CDR3 loop is CASSLASESNTGELFF. The DNA of the CDR3 is TGTGCCAGCTCACTGGCCTCCGAATCGAACACCGGGGAGCTGTTTTTT.

DNA of the CDR3: TGTGCCAGCAGGGGAGGTTGGACTGAAGCTTTCTTT. Its translation is CASRGGWTEAFF. The genes are TRBV12-3 or TRBV12-4 and TRBJ1-1; D ambiguous. V lost 6 bases and J lost 5, with 10 bases in between. The length of the CDR3 is 12 residues.

A single count supports this clone. This chain links TRBV3-1 (or the pseudogene TRBV3-2) with TRBJ2-7; possibly TRBD1 for D (5 bases). Germline V gene lookup returns CDR1 LGHDT and CDR2 YNNKEL (reference sequence). Trimming stripped 0 bases from V and 0 bases from J, with 15 bases between. This CDR3 comprises 17 residues. CDR3 bases: TGTGCCAGCAGCCAAGATAGTGGGGCAGGACACTCCTACGAGCAGTACTTC. Its translation is CASSQDSGAGHSYEQYF.

This chain links TRBV4-3 with TRBJ2-7, with a tentative D call TRBD1 (5 bases). There are 15 residues in the CDR3. V lost 0 bases and J 0 bases, leaving 9 bases between the germline ends. Germline V gene data show CDR1 as LGHNA and CDR2 as YSLEER. In DNA, the CDR3 is TGCGCCAGCAGCCAAGAATCAGGGTTCTCCTACGAGCAGTACTTC. This encodes CASSQESGFSYEQYF.

The rearrangement uses TRBV5-1 and TRBJ2-7, with TRBD1 identical over 10 bases. The CDR3 spans 14 residues. Germline values: CDR1 SGHRS, CDR2 YFSETQ. Germline trimming cut 2 bases from V and 5 bases from J; bases unmatched to any gene: 4. Here the CDR3 DNA reads TGCGCCAGCAGCTTCCGACAGGGGGCAGACGAGCAGTACTTC. Amino acids: CASSFRQGADEQYF.

The J gene is TRBJ2-7, the V gene TRBV29-1, with TRBD2 matching 8 bases. CDR1 and CDR2 (germline): SQVTM, ANQGSEA. This CDR3 comprises 12 residues. The V segment lost 6 bases and the J segment 7 bases; nucleotides outside the gene matches: 8. CDR3 DNA sequence: TGCAGCGTCGTAGCGGGGCCTGGGGAGCAGTACTTC. Encoded protein: CSVVAGPGEQYF.